This T cell receptor (beta chain) was identified in a study of shared clonotypes between healthy human individuals. Study observations and caveats: Sharing across four donors was highest in naive CD4 (approximately 5%) and lowest in memory CD8 (around 0.4%).

The V end lost 10 bases, the J end lost 0 bases, and 13 bases lay between the germline ends. The CDR3 is 14 amino acids. CDR1 is MDHEN, CDR2 SYDVKM, per germline. Caucasian adults residing in Nashville, Tennessee made up all the donors. Subsets obtained from CD4+ cells comprised CD45RA+ naive and CD45RA-negative memory cells. When replicate PCRs were run on sorted subsets, they used around 200 ng DNA, 30,000 to 35,000 T cell genomes. Libraries were prepared by immunoSEQ multiplex PCR; TCRdb keeps only in-frame clonotypes and omits some of them. The sample has 550,000 to 700,000 clones; roughly 72% are singletons. Worth noting for this clone: What it recognizes is unknown.

The chain carries TRBV28 and TRBJ2-1; no reliable D call. The specimen sequenced was memory CD4+ T cells sorted from blood. Subset given: CD45RA-negative fraction. The TCR was taken from a woman aged 25-40 years in good health. This CDR3 reads CATKLVSSYNEQFF. The CDR3 DNA follows: TGTGCCACCAAGTTGGTTAGCTCCTACAATGAGCAGTTCTTC.